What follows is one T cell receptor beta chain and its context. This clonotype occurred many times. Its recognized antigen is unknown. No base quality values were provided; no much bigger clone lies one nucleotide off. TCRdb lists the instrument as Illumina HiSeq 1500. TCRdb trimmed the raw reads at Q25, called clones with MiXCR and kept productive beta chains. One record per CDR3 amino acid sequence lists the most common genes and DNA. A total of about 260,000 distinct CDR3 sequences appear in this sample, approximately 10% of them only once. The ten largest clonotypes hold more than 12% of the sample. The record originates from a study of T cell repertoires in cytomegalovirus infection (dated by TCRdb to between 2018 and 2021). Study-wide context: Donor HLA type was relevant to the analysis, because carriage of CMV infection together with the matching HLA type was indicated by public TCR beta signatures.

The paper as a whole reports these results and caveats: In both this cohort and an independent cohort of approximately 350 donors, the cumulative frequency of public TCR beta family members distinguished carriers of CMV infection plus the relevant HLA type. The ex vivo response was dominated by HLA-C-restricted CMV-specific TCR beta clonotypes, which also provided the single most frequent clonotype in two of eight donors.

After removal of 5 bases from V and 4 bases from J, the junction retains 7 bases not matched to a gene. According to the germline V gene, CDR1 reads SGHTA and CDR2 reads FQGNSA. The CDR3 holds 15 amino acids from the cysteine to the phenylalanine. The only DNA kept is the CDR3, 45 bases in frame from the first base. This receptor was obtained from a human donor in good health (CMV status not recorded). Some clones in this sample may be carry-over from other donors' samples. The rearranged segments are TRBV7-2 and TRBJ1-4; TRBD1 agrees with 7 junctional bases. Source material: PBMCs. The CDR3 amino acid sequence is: CASSPKTGFNEKLFF. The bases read TGTGCCAGCAGCCCAAAGACAGGGTTTAATGAAAAACTGTTTTTT.